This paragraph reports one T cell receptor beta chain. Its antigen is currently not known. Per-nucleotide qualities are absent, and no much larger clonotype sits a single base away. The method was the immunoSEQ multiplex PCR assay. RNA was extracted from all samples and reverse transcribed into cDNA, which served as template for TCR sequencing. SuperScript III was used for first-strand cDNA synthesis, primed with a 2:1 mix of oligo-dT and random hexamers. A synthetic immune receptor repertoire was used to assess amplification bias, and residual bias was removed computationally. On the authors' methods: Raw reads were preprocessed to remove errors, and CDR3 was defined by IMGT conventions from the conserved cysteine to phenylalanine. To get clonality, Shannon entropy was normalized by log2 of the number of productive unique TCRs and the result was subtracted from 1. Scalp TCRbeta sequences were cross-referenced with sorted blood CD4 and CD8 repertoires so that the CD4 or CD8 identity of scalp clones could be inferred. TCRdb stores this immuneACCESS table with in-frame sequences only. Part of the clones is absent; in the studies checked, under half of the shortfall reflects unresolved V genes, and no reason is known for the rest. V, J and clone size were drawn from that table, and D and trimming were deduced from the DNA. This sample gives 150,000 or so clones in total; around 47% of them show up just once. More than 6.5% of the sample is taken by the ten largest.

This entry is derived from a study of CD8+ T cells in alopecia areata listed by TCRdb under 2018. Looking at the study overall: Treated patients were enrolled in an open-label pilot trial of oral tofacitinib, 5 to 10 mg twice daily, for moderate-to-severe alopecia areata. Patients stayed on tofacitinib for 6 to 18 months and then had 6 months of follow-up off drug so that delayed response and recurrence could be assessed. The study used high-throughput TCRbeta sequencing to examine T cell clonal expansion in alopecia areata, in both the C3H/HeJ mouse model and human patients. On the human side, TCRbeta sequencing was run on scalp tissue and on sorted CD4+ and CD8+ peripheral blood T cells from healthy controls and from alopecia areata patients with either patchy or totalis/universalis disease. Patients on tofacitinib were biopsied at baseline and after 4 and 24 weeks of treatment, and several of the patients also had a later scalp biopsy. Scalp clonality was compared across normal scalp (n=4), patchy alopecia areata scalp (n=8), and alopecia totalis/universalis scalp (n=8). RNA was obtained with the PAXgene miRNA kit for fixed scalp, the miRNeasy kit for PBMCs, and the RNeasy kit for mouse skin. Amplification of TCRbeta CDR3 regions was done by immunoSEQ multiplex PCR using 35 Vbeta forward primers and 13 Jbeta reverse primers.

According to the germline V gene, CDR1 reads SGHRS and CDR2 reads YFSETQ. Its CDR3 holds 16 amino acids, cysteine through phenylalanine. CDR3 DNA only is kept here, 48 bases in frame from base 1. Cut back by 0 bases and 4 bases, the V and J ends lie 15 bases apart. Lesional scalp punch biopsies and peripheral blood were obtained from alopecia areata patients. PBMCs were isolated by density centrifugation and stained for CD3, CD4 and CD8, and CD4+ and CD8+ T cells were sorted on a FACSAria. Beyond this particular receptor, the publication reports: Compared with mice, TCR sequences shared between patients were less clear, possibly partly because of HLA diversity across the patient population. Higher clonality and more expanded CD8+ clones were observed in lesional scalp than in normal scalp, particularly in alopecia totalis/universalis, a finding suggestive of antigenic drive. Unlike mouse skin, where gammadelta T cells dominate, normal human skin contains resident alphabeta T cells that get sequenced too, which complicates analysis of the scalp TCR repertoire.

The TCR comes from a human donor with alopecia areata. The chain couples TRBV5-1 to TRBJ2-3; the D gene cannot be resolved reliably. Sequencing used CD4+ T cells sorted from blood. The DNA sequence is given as TGCGCCAGCAGCTTGGTGCGTCGGATGAACGCAGATACGCAGTATTTT. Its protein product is CASSLVRRMNADTQYF. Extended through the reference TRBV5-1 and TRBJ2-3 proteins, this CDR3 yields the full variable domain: KAGVTQTPRYLIKTRGQQVTLSCSPISGHRSVSWYQQTPGQGLQFLFEYFSETQRNKGNFPGRFSGRQFSNSRSEMNVSTLELGDSALYLCASSLVRRMNADTQYFGPGTRLTVL.